These 7 T cell receptor beta chains originate from one sample sequenced in a study of shared clonotypes between healthy human individuals. Sequencing used immunoSEQ multiplex PCR; TCRdb keeps in-frame clones, though not all of them. The repertoire has over a million clones, 95% to 97% of them found once; the top ten carry 1% to 1.5%. Sequenced input: naive CD4+ T cells sorted from blood. Subset meaning: CD45RA+ positively selected. These receptors were obtained from a man under 40 in good health.

The chain is built from TRBV5-4 and TRBJ1-2; D may be TRBD1 (5 bases). V was trimmed by 4 bases and J by 6 bases, leaving 13 bases between them. There are 13 residues in the CDR3. The V gene's germline CDR1 is SGHNT and CDR2 YYREEE (reference sequence). Here the CDR3 reads CASSHPAGNGYTF. The CDR3 region has the DNA TGTGCCAGCAGCCACCCCGCAGGGAATGGCTACACCTTC.

This chain links TRBV7-3 with TRBJ2-1; 7 bases agree with TRBD1. V was pared by 4 bases and J by 0 bases, with 6 bases of the junction left unmatched. The CDR3 runs to 16 residues. Germline V gene data show CDR1 as SGHTA and CDR2 as FQGTGA. The CDR3 region is CASSSKTGNSYNEQFF. The DNA of the CDR3 is TGTGCCAGCAGCTCGAAGACAGGGAACTCCTACAATGAGCAGTTCTTC.

The gene calls are TRBV11-2 and TRBJ2-7; 12 bases align to TRBD2. The CDR3 runs 18 residues. V was pared by 3 bases and J by 7 bases, with 16 bases of the junction left unmatched. Looked up from germline, CDR1 is SGHAT and CDR2 is FQNNGV. The CDR3 DNA sequence: TGTGCCAGCAGCTTTAGGCTTAGGACTAGCGGGACCTACGAAGAGCAGTACTTC. It specifies CASSFRLRTSGTYEEQYF.

This sequence joins TRBV5-4 and TRBJ2-2; 9 nucleotides align to TRBD2. This CDR3 is 17 amino acids long. Germline V lookup: CDR1 SGHNT, CDR2 YYREEE (reference sequence). V dropped 1 base and J dropped 4; count of bases not matched to a gene: 8. CDR3 protein: CASSLSLAGTGTGELFF. The CDR3, as DNA: TGTGCCAGCAGCTTGAGCCTAGCGGGAACCGGCACCGGGGAGCTGTTTTTT.

The chain has TRBV7-2 and TRBJ2-7, with TRBD2 matching 9 bases. The CDR3 has 19 amino acids. The ends lost 5 bases at V and 3 bases at J; junction bases unmatched: 20. Per germline, CDR1 SGHTA and CDR2 FQGNSA. CDR3 in amino acids: CASSPNFGPRLAVSYEQYF. CDR3 DNA sequence: TGTGCCAGCAGCCCCAATTTTGGGCCAAGACTAGCGGTGAGCTACGAGCAGTACTTC. The full variable domain, in which reference TRBV7-2 and TRBJ2-7 provide the parts outside the CDR3, is GAGVSQSPSNKVTEKGKDVELRCDPISGHTALYWYRQSLGQGLEFLIYFQGNSAPDKSGLPSDRFSAERTGGSVSTLTIQRTQQEDSAVYLCASSPNFGPRLAVSYEQYFGPGTRLTVT.

The chain employs TRBV7-2 and TRBJ2-7; possible D gene TRBD2, 5 bases. Deletions cut 5 bases from V and 6 bases from J, with 8 bases between. CDR1 and CDR2 (germline): SGHTA, FQGNSA. The CDR3 has 11 residues. As DNA, the CDR3 is TGTGCCAGCAGCGATACTAGCGAGCAGTACTTC. Amino acids: CASSDTSEQYF. The whole variable domain, filled in from reference TRBV7-2 and TRBJ2-7, reads GAGVSQSPSNKVTEKGKDVELRCDPISGHTALYWYRQSLGQGLEFLIYFQGNSAPDKSGLPSDRFSAERTGGSVSTLTIQRTQQEDSAVYLCASSDTSEQYFGPGTRLTVT.

This clone appeared a single time. The CDR3 DNA is TGCGCCAGCAGCTATACCCAAGGGGATCGGGTGGCCCAGCATTTT. It encodes CASSYTQGDRVAQHF. This rearrangement joins TRBV5-1 to TRBJ1-5, with D maybe TRBD1 (5 bases). The germline gives CDR1 SGHRS, CDR2 YFSETQ. CDR3 size: 15 residues. V lost 3 bases and J 11 bases, leaving 21 bases between the germline ends.